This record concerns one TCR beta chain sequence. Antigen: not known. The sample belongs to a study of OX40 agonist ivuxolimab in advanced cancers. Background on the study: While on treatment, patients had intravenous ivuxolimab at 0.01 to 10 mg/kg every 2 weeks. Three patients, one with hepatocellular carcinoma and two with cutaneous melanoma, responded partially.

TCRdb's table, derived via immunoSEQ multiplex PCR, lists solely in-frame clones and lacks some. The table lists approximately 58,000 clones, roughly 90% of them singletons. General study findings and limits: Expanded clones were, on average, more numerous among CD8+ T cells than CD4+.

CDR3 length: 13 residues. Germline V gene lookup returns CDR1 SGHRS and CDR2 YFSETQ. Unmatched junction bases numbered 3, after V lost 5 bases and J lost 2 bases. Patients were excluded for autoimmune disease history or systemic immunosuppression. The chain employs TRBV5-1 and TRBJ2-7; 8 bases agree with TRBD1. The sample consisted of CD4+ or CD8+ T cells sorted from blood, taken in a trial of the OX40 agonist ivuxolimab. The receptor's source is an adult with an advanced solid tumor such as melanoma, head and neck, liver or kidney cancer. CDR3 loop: CASSGDRTYEQYF. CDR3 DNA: TGCGCCAGCAGTGGGGACAGGACCTACGAGCAGTACTTC.